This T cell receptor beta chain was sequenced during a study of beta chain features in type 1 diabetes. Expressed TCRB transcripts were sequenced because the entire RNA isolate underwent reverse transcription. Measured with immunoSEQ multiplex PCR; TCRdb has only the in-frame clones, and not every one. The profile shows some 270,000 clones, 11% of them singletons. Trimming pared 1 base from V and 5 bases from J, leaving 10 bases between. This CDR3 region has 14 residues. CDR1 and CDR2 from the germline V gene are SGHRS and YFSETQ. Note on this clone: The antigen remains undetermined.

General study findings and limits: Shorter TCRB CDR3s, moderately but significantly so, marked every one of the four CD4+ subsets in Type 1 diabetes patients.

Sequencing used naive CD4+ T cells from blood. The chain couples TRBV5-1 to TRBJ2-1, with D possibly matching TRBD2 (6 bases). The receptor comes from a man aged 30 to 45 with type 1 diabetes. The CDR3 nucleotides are TGCGCCAGCAGCTTGATCGGACTAAACAATGAGCAGTTCTTC. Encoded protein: CASSLIGLNNEQFF.